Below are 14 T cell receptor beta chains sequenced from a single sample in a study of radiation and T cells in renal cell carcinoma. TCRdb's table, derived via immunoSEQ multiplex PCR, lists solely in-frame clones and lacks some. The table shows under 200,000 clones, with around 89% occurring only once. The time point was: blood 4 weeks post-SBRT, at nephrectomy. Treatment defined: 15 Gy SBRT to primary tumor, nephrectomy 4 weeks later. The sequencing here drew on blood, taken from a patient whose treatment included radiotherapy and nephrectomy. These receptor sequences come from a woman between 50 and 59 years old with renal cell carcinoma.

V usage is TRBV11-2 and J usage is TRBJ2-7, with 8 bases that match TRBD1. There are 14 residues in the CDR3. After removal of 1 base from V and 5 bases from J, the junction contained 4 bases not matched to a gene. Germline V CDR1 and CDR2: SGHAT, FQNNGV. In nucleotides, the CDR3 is TGTGCCAGCAGCTTAGGACAGGGGAAGCACGAGCAGTACTTC. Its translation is CASSLGQGKHEQYF.

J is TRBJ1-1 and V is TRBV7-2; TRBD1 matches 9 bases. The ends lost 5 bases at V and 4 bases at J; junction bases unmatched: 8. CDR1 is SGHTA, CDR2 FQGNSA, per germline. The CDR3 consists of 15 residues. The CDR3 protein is CASSPRTGEGTEAFF. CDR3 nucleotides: TGTGCCAGCAGCCCACGGACAGGGGAGGGCACTGAAGCTTTCTTT.

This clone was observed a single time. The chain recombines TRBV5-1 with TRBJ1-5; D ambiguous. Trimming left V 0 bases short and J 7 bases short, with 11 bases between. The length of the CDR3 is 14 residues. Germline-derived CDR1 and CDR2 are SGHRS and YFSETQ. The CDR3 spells CASSLAGGSQPQHF. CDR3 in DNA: TGCGCCAGCAGCTTGGCCGGTGGGTCCCAGCCCCAGCATTTT. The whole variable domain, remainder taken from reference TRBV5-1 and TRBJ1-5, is KAGVTQTPRYLIKTRGQQVTLSCSPISGHRSVSWYQQTPGQGLQFLFEYFSETQRNKGNFPGRFSGRQFSNSRSEMNVSTLELGDSALYLCASSLAGGSQPQHFGDGTRLSIL.

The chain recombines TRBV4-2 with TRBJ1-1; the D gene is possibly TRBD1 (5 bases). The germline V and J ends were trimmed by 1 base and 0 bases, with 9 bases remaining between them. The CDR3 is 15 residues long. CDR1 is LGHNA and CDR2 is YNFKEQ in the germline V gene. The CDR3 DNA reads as TGTGCCAGCAGCCAAGTTGGGGGGATGAACACTGAAGCTTTCTTT. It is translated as CASSQVGGMNTEAFF.

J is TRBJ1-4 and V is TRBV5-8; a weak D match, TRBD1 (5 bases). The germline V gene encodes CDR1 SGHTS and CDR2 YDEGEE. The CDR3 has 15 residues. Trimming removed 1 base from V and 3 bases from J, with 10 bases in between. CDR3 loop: CASSLLGAANEKLFF. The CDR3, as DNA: TGTGCCAGCAGCTTGCTTGGGGCGGCTAATGAAAAACTGTTTTTT. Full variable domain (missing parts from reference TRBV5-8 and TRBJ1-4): EAGVTQSPTHLIKTRGQQATLRCSPISGHTSVYWYQQALGLGLQFLLWYDEGEERNRGNFPPRFSGRQFPNYSSELNVNALELEDSALYLCASSLLGAANEKLFFGSGTQLSVL.

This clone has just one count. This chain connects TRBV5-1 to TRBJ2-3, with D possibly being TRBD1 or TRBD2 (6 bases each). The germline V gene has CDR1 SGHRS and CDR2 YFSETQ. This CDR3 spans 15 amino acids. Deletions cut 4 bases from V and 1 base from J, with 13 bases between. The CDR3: CASSLVGGGTDTQYF. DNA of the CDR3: TGCGCCAGCAGCCTCGTGGGGGGCGGCACAGATACGCAGTATTTT.

CDR3 protein: CASSLGTVLNSPLHF. In DNA, the CDR3 is TGTGCCAGCAGCTTGGGGACAGTCCTTAATTCACCCCTCCACTTT. This chain joins TRBV7-2 and TRBJ1-6; TRBD1 aligns across 7 bases. Trimming at V came to 3 bases and at J to 6 bases, leaving 5 bases not matched to a gene. The CDR3 loop spans 15 amino acids. Germline-derived CDR1 and CDR2 are SGHTA and FQGNSA.

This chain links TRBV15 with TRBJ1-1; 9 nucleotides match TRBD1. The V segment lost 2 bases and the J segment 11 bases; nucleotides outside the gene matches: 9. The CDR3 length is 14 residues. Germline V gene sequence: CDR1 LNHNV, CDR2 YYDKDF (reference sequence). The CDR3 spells CATSRQTGGPEAFF. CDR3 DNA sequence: TGTGCCACCAGCAGACAAACAGGGGGCCCGGAGGCTTTCTTT.

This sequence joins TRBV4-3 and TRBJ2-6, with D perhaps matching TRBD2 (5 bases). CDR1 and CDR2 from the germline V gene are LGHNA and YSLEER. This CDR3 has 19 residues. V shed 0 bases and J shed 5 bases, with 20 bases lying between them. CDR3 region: CASSQDPSGYSGRANVLTF. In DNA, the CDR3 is TGCGCCAGCAGCCAAGACCCCTCTGGGTACTCGGGAAGGGCCAACGTCCTGACTTTC.

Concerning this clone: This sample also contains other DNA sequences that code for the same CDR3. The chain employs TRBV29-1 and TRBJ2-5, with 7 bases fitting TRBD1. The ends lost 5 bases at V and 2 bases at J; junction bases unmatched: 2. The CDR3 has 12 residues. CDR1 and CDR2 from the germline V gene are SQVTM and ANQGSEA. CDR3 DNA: TGCAGCGTTAGGGACAGTCAAGAGACCCAGTACTTC. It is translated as CSVRDSQETQYF.

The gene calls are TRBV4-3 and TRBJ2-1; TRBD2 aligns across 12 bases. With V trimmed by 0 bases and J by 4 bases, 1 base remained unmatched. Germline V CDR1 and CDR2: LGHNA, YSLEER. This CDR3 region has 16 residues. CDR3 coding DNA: TGCGCCAGCAGCCAAGACGGACTAGCGGGGTACAATGAGCAGTTCTTC. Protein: CASSQDGLAGYNEQFF.

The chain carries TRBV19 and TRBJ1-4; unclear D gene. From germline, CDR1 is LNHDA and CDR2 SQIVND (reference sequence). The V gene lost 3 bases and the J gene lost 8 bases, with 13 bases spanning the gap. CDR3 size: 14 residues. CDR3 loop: CASSIKGPEEKLFF. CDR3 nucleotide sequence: TGTGCCAGTAGTATTAAAGGGCCTGAGGAAAAACTGTTTTTT.

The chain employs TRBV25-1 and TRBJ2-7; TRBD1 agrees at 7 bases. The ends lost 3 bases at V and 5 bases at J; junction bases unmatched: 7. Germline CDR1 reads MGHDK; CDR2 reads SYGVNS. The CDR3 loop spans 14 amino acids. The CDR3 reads CASSDTGTENEQYF. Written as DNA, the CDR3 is TGTGCCAGCAGTGATACCGGGACAGAAAACGAGCAGTACTTC.

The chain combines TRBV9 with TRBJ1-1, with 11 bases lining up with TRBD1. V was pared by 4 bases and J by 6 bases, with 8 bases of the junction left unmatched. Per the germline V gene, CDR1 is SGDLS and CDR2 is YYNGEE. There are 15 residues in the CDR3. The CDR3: CASSPRTGGASEAFF. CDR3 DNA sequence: TGTGCCAGCAGCCCCCGGACAGGGGGCGCTTCTGAAGCTTTCTTT.